Listed below are T cell receptor beta chains from one sample, sequenced in a study of cytomegalovirus exposure and HLA in healthy donors. The assay was immunoSEQ multiplex PCR, and TCRdb's table has in-frame clones only and misses some. The data contain around 110,000 clones, 65% to 90% of them singletons. The material sequenced was PBMCs. The receptor set was obtained from a woman in her thirties in good health and CMV-seronegative. The CDR3 runs from the conserved cysteine through the conserved F or W. Fields, in order: clone size, CDR3 length, J gene, D gene, V gene, CDR3 DNA, CDR3 protein. D genes are given only for firm matches. Clone size, where shown, is once, few, many, or a class for clones that have expanded.

>NA|17|TRBJ1-2|TRBD1|TRBV19
TGTGCCAGTAGTATCGTAAAACTCCGGGACAGGGGGCGCGGCTACACCTTC
CASSIVKLRDRGRGYTF
>NA|16|TRBJ2-7|TRBD2|TRBV5-1
TGCGCCAGCAGCCCGATTTCTGCGGGAGAGGTGGTGCGGCAGTACTTC
CASSPISAGEVVRQYF
>NA|15|TRBJ1-4|NA|TRBV27
TGTGCCAGCAGTTTATATTCAGGCGCTAATGAAAAACTGTTTTTT
CASSLYSGANEKLFF
>NA|15|TRBJ2-3|TRBD2|TRBV27
TGTGCCAGCAGTTTAAGACTAGCGGGAGCAGATACGCAGTATTTT
CASSLRLAGADTQYF
>NA|13|TRBJ2-2|NA|TRBV5-1
TGCGCCAGCCGGTCCACCCAAACCGGGGAGCTGTTTTTT
CASRSTQTGELFF
>NA|20|TRBJ2-2|TRBD2|TRBV10-3
TGTGCCATCAGTGAGTCGATTTTTAGCGGGAACATTTCGAACACCGGGGAGCTGTTTTTT
CAISESIFSGNISNTGELFF
>few|15|TRBJ1-5|NA|TRBV4-1
TGCGCCAGCAGCCAGATCGGCGGGGAAGATCAGCCCCAGCATTTT
CASSQIGGEDQPQHF
>NA|16|TRBJ1-1|TRBD1|TRBV5-1
TGCGCCAGCAGTTTCTTTTCACAGGGGGCGGGCACTGAAGCTTTCTTT
CASSFFSQGAGTEAFF
>NA|15|TRBJ2-7|TRBD1|TRBV15
TGTGCCACCAGCAGTCCAGGACAGGGGGCCTACGAGCAGTACTTC
CATSSPGQGAYEQYF
>few|15|TRBJ2-7|TRBD2|TRBV28
TGTGCCAGCACCGGCTGGGTTAGCGGGACCTACGAGCAGTACTTC
CASTGWVSGTYEQYF
>few|13|TRBJ2-1|NA|TRBV5-1
TGCGCCAGCAGCGACAGAACAGGGAATGAGCAGTTCTTC
CASSDRTGNEQFF
>NA|14|TRBJ2-7|TRBD2|TRBV10-2
TGCGCCAGCAGTCGCGGGAGTCTCGGTTACGAGCAGTACTTC
CASSRGSLGYEQYF
>few|16|TRBJ2-7|TRBD2|TRBV19
TGTGCCAGTAGTATTAGCGGAGCGGGAACTACCTACGAGCAGTACTTC
CASSISGAGTTYEQYF
>NA|16|TRBJ2-5|TRBD2|TRBV10-2
TGCGCCAGCAGTGATCCGGCGGGAGAAAGGAAAGAGACCCAGTACTTC
CASSDPAGERKETQYF
>NA|15|TRBJ2-7|TRBD1|TRBV6-5
TGTGCCAGCAGCCCGGGACAGGGACCAATTTACGAGCAGTACTTC
CASSPGQGPIYEQYF
>NA|17|TRBJ2-7|NA|TRBV27
TGTGCCAGCAGTTTATCGTCCCGAGTTGCGCCGCGGGGCGAGCAGTACTTC
CASSLSSRVAPRGEQYF
>once|16|TRBJ2-3|TRBD2|TRBV28
TGTGCCAGCAGTTCCGGACTAGCGGGAGTTGTGGGCGGGCAGTATTTT
CASSSGLAGVVGGQYF
>NA|14|TRBJ1-1|TRBD1|TRBV27
TGTGCCAGCAGTTTAACAGGGGCGAACACTGAAGCTTTCTTT
CASSLTGANTEAFF
>NA|14|TRBJ2-2|TRBD2|TRBV2
TGTGCCAGCAGGCGGGAGGGAAACACCGGGGAGCTGTTTTTT
CASRREGNTGELFF
>NA|15|TRBJ2-7|NA|TRBV5-6
TGTGCCAGCAGCCAGACCGGGGTCACGAGAAACGAGCAGTACTTC
CASSQTGVTRNEQYF
>NA|15|TRBJ1-4|TRBD1|TRBV6-5
TGTGCCAGCAGCAACAGGGGTGGAACTAATGAAAAACTGTTTTTT
CASSNRGGTNEKLFF
>few|14|TRBJ2-7|NA|TRBV5-1
TGCGCCAGCAGCTTGGACGGGCTTAGGAGGGAGCAGTACTTC
CASSLDGLRREQYF
>NA|16|TRBJ2-3|TRBD2|TRBV7-9
TGTGCCAGCAGCCCGGGACTAGCGGGAGGTGTCAATACGCAGTATTTT
CASSPGLAGGVNTQYF
>NA|15|TRBJ1-1|TRBD1|TRBV25-1
TGTGCCAGCAGGGACTCCCAGGGGGCGCGGACTGAAGCTTTCTTT
CASRDSQGARTEAFF
>NA|14|TRBJ1-5|TRBD1|TRBV5-6
TGTGCCAGCAGCCTTACAGGGGGTAGTCAGCCCCAGCATTTT
CASSLTGGSQPQHF
>NA|15|TRBJ1-1|NA|TRBV7-9
TGTGCCAGCAGCTTAGGTCGCAGGGCGAACACTGAAGCTTTCTTT
CASSLGRRANTEAFF
>NA|13|TRBJ2-7|NA|TRBV28
TGTGCCAGCAATCCGGACAGAGACTACGAGCAGTACTTC
CASNPDRDYEQYF
>once|15|TRBJ2-5|TRBD2|TRBV27
TGTGCCAGCAGTTCGACTAGCGGGTTACAAGAGACCCAGTACTTC
CASSSTSGLQETQYF
>NA|16|TRBJ2-7|TRBD2|TRBV6-6
TGTGCCAGCAGTTACTCCGGTCTAGCGGGAGATGGCGAGCAGTACTTC
CASSYSGLAGDGEQYF
>NA|13|TRBJ1-4|NA|TRBV5-6
TGTGCCAGCGAGGGGGCAACTAATGAAAAACTGTTTTTT
CASEGATNEKLFF
>NA|14|TRBJ1-5|NA|TRBV7-2
TGTGCCAGCAGCCTAGGACAGTTCAATCAGCCCCAGCATTTT
CASSLGQFNQPQHF
>NA|15|TRBJ2-1|TRBD2|TRBV7-9
TGTGCCAGCAGCCCGACTAGCGGGTCCTACAATGAGCAGTTCTTC
CASSPTSGSYNEQFF
>NA|16|TRBJ2-1|TRBD1|TRBV14
TGTGCCAGCAGCCGCCCGGGACAGGGTTTCTACAATGAGCAGTTCTTC
CASSRPGQGFYNEQFF
>NA|15|TRBJ2-5|TRBD2|TRBV27
TGTGCCAGCAGCGCGAGGCGGGAGCCCCAAGAGACCCAGTACTTC
CASSARREPQETQYF
>NA|14|TRBJ1-4|NA|TRBV10-1
TGCGCCAGCAGTGAGAAGGGAGAGCGGGAAAAACTGTTTTTT
CASSEKGEREKLFF
>NA|15|TRBJ2-7|TRBD2|TRBV6-5
TGTGCCAGCAGTTCCGGGACTAGCTGGAGTTACGAGCAGTACTTC
CASSSGTSWSYEQYF
>NA|15|TRBJ2-7|TRBD2|TRBV6-6
TGTGCCAGCAGCTCTCAGCGGGAGTGGGACTACGAGCAGTACTTC
CASSSQREWDYEQYF
>NA|12|TRBJ1-1|NA|TRBV11-2
TGTGCCAGCAGCCCCCCACGGACTGAAGCTTTCTTT
CASSPPRTEAFF
>NA|15|TRBJ2-7|TRBD2|TRBV7-9
TGTGCCAGCAGCCCCCGGCTAGCGGAGAGATACGAGCAGTACTTC
CASSPRLAERYEQYF
>NA|14|TRBJ2-7|NA|TRBV19
TGTGCCAGTAGTATAGAAGGCGGGACCTACGAGCAGTACTTC
CASSIEGGTYEQYF
>NA|14|TRBJ2-5|TRBD2|TRBV5-3
TGTGCCAGAAGCTGGGGACTAGCGGAAGAGACCCAGTACTTC
CARSWGLAEETQYF
>NA|14|TRBJ1-1|NA|TRBV7-9
TGTTCCAGCAGCTTAGGGGGGGGTAACACTGAAGCTTTCTTT
CSSSLGGGNTEAFF
>NA|16|TRBJ1-4|NA|TRBV9
TGTGCCAGCAGCGTAGGAGGGGAGGGAGCTAATGAAAAACTGTTTTTT
CASSVGGEGANEKLFF
>NA|15|TRBJ1-4|NA|TRBV18
TGTGCCAGCTCACCCAACAGGGAAGGGAATGAAAAACTGTTTTTT
CASSPNREGNEKLFF
>NA|14|TRBJ1-4|NA|TRBV27
TGTGCCAGCAGTTTGGCAGGCATTTCTGAAAAACTGTTTTTT
CASSLAGISEKLFF
>NA|12|TRBJ1-2|NA|TRBV5-6
TGTGCCAGCAGCTTGCAGGAAACCATTTCCACCTTC
CASSLQETISTF
>once|17|TRBJ1-6|NA|TRBV4-1
TGCGCCAGCAGCCCCGAGGGAGGGACGGCAATTAATTCACCCCTCCACTTT
CASSPEGGTAINSPLHF
>NA|12|TRBJ1-2|NA|TRBV28
TGTGCCGCGAACACAGCTAACTATGGCTACACCTTC
CAANTANYGYTF
>NA|15|TRBJ1-4|TRBD1|TRBV2
TGTGCCAGCAGTGAAACCAGGGGGCGGGTTGAAAAACTGTTTTTT
CASSETRGRVEKLFF
>NA|14|TRBJ2-5|NA|TRBV27
TGTGCCAGCAGTTCGAGTATGATCCAAGAGACCCAGTACTTC
CASSSSMIQETQYF
>NA|14|TRBJ2-7|TRBD2|TRBV10-3
TGTGCCATCAGTGAGGGGACTAGCTCCCACGAGCAGTACTTC
CAISEGTSSHEQYF
>NA|14|TRBJ1-2|NA|TRBV5-6
TGTGCCAGCAGCTTTACAGGGTTCAGCTATGGCTACACCTTC
CASSFTGFSYGYTF
>NA|16|TRBJ2-7|TRBD2|TRBV5-1
TGCGCCAGCAGCTTGGGAAGCGGGAGCAGCTCCTACGAGCAGTACTTC
CASSLGSGSSSYEQYF